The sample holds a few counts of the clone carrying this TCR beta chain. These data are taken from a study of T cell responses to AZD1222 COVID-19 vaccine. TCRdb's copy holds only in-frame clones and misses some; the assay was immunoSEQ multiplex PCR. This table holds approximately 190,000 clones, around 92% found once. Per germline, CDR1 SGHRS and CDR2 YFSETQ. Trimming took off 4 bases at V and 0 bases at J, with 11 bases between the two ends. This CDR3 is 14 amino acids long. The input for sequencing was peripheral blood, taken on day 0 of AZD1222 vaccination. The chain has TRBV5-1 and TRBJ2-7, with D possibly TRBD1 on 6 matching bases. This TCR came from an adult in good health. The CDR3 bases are TGCGCCAGCAGCCAATGGACAGCCTCCTACGAGCAGTACTTC. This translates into CASSQWTASYEQYF.